The 6 T cell receptor beta chains below come from one sample, sequenced in a study of blood T cells in healthy people across ages. Together with a sample-barcoded 5' primer, a J-beta primer mix was included in a second PCR lasting about 6 to 12 cycles. TCRdb reanalysed the 5' RACE reads using MiXCR and keeps one entry per CDR3 protein. This sample carries about 1 million distinct CDR3 sequences, more than 40% of them seen once, and the ten largest clones take 18%. Sequencing was performed on blood. These receptors originate from a woman aged 55-75 years in good health.

This clonotype has just a few counts. The chain is built from TRBV20-1 and TRBJ2-7; D may be TRBD2 (6 bases). Trimming took off 0 bases at V and 4 bases at J, with 13 bases between the two ends. The CDR3 runs 14 residues. Germline CDR1 is DFQATT and CDR2 is SNEGSKA (reference sequence). CDR3 region: CSARDPGSGYEQYF. The CDR3 region has the DNA TGCAGTGCTAGAGATCCCGGGAGTGGGTACGAGCAGTACTTC.

The V gene is TRBV6-5, the J gene TRBJ2-7; D may be TRBD2 (7 bases). This CDR3 spans 13 amino acids. In germline, CDR1 is MNHEY, CDR2 SVGAGI. V lost 8 bases, J lost 0 bases, and 11 bases lay in between. In DNA form, the CDR3 reads TGTGCCAGCGGGGGGGCAGGCTCCTACGAGCAGTACTTC. This encodes CASGGAGSYEQYF.

This rearrangement joins TRBV21-1 to TRBJ2-1; the table's D call, TRBD2, was not checked against the DNA. The J call may be incorrect, as the DNA end agrees better with TRBJ2-7. TRBV21-1 is designated a pseudogene. This CDR3 has 18 residues. The CDR3 DNA follows: TGTGCCAGCAGCCACACGGGGGCACTAGCGGGAGGCTACAATGAGCAGTACTTC. This codes for CASSHTGALAGGYNEQYF.

The chain couples TRBV18 to TRBJ2-5; a weak D match, TRBD2 (5 bases). Gene TRBJ2-7 matches the end of the DNA better, so the J call may be wrong. The CDR3 is made up of 14 amino acids. Germline V CDR1 and CDR2: KGHSH, LQKENI. The CDR3 nucleotides read TGTGCCAGCTCTATGAGCGGATATCTCGACGAGCAGTACTTC. Protein sequence: CASSMSGYLDEQYF.

The chain uses TRBV27 and TRBJ1-5, with TRBD1 identical over 9 bases. The trim removed 5 bases at V and 5 bases at J, leaving 7 bases unmatched. Germline lookup yields CDR1 MNHEY and CDR2 SMNVEV (reference sequence). The CDR3 covers 15 residues. Written as DNA, the CDR3 is TGTGCCAGCAGTGACGGACAGGGGATATATCAGCCCCAGCATTTT. Encoded protein: CASSDGQGIYQPQHF.

The rearrangement joins TRBV7-9 to TRBJ2-5, with D perhaps assigned TRBD1 or TRBD2 (5 bases each). The J call may not be correct, given that the DNA end is closer to TRBJ2-7. The CDR3 is 13 amino acids. Germline V gene sequence: CDR1 SEHNR, CDR2 FQNEAQ (reference sequence). The CDR3 here is CASSLGVGDEQYF. The CDR3, as DNA: TGTGCCAGCAGCTTGGGGGTCGGCGACGAGCAGTACTTC.